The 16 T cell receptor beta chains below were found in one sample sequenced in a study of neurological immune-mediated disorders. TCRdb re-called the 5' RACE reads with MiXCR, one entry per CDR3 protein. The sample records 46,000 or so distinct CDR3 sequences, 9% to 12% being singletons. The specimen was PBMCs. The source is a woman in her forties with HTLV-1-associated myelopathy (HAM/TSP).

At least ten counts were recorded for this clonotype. The CDR3 spells CASSQDPWPSSYNEQFF. CDR3 sequence (DNA): TGTGCCAGCAGCCAAGATCCTTGGCCTAGCTCCTACAATGAGCAGTTCTTC. V gene TRBV14 combines with J gene TRBJ2-1, with no clear D. This CDR3 region has 17 residues. CDR1 SGHDN and CDR2 FVKESK come from the germline V gene. The V gene lost 0 bases and the J gene lost 0 bases, with 12 bases spanning the gap.

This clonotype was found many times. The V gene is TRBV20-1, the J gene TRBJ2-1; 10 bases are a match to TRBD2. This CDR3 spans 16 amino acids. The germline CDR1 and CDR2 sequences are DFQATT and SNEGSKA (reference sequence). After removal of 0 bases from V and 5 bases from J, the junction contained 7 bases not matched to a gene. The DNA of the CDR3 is TGCAGTGCTAGAGACGTAGCGGGGGGATGGGACAATGAGCAGTTCTTC. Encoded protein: CSARDVAGGWDNEQFF.

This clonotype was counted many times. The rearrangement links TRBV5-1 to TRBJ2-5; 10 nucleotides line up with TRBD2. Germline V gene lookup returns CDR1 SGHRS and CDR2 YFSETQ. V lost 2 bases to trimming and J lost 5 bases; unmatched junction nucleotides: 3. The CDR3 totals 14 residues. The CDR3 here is CASSLAGGHETQYF. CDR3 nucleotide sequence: TGCGCCAGCAGCTTAGCGGGGGGGCACGAGACCCAGTACTTC.

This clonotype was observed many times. The DNA for the CDR3 is TGTGCCAGCAGCTCCAGACAGGGTGGTACGCAGTATTTT. Translated, it gives CASSSRQGGTQYF. The rearrangement uses TRBV5-6 and TRBJ2-3, with TRBD1 matching over 7 bases. The germline V gene encodes CDR1 SGHDT and CDR2 YYEEEE. The V segment lost 3 bases and the J segment 8 bases; nucleotides outside the gene matches: 6. This CDR3 is 13 amino acids long. Looking up the rest from reference TRBV5-6 and TRBJ2-3 gives the full variable domain: DAGVTQSPTHLIKTRGQQVTLRCSPKSGHDTVSWYQQALGQGPQFIFQYYEEEERQRGNFPDRFSGHQFPNYSSELNVNALLLGDSALYLCASSSRQGGTQYFGPGTRLTVL.

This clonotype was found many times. The CDR3 spells CASSLSQGAFDGYTF. In DNA, the CDR3 is TGCGCCAGCAGCTTGTCACAGGGGGCGTTCGACGGCTACACCTTC. The rearrangement joins TRBV5-1 to TRBJ1-2; 9 positions agree with TRBD1. This CDR3 spans 15 amino acids. Looked up from germline, CDR1 is SGHRS and CDR2 is YFSETQ. V was pared by 1 base and J by 8 bases, with 9 bases of the junction left unmatched.

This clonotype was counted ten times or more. CDR3 nucleotide sequence: TGTGCCAGCAGCTTAGCGGGGCGTTTTCCGGGATCTGGAAACACCATATATTTT. Translation: CASSLAGRFPGSGNTIYF. This chain joins TRBV11-3 and TRBJ1-3; weak D call: TRBD1 (5 bases). The V gene's germline CDR1 is SGHNT and CDR2 YENEEA. V was shortened by 1 base and J by 1 base, with 17 bases between the two germline ends. This CDR3 has 18 residues.

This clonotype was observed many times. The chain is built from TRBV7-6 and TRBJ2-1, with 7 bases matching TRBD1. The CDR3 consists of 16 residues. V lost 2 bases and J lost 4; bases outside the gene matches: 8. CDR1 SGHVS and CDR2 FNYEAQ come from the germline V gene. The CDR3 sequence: CASSLRVAGGYNEQFF. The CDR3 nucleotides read TGTGCCAGCAGCTTAAGGGTGGCAGGGGGTTACAATGAGCAGTTCTTC.

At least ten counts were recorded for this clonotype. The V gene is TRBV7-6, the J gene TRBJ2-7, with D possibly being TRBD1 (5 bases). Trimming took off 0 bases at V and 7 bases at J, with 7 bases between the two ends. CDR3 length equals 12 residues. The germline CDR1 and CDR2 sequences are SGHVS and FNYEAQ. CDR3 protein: CASSLAGAEQYF. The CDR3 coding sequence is TGTGCCAGCAGCTTAGCAGGGGCTGAGCAGTACTTC.

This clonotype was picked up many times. The CDR3 sequence: CASSPTSGGDTQYF. CDR3 DNA: TGTGCCAGCAGTCCGACTAGCGGGGGGGATACGCAGTATTTT. The chain is built from TRBV2 and TRBJ2-3; 13 nucleotides match TRBD2. CDR3 size: 14 residues. CDR1 and CDR2 (germline): SNHLY, FYNNEI. The J segment lost 6 bases and the V segment lost 5 bases, leaving 2 bases of the junction unmatched.

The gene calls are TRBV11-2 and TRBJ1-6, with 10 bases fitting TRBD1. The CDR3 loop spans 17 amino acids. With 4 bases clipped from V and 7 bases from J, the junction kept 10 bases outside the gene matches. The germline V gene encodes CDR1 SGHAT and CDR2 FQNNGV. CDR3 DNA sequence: TGTGCCAGCAGCTGGGCACTCCGGGACAGGGGAAATTCACCCCTCCACTTT. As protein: CASSWALRDRGNSPLHF. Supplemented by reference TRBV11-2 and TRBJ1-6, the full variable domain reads EAGVAQSPRYKIIEKRQSVAFWCNPISGHATLYWYQQILGQGPKLLIQFQNNGVVDDSQLPKDRFSAERLKGVDSTLKIQPAKLEDSAVYLCASSWALRDRGNSPLHFGNGTRLTVT.

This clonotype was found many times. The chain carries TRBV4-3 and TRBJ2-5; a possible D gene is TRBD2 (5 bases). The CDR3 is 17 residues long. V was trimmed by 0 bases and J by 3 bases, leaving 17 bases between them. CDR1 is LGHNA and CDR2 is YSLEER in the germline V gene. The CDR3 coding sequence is TGCGCCAGCAGCCAAGATCGTGGAGGCGGAATGGAAGAGACCCAGTACTTC. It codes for CASSQDRGGGMEETQYF.

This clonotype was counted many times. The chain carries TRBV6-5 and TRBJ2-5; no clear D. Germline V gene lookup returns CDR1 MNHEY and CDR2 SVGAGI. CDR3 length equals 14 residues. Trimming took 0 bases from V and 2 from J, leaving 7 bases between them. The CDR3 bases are TGTGCCAGCAGTTACTCAGGAAGACAAGAGACCCAGTACTTC. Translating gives CASSYSGRQETQYF.

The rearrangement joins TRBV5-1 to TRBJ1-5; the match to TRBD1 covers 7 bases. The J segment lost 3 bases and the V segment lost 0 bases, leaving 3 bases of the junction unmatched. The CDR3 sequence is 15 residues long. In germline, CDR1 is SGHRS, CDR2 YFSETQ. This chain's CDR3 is CASSLDGQVNQPQHF. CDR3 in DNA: TGCGCCAGCAGCTTGGACGGACAGGTCAATCAGCCCCAGCATTTT.

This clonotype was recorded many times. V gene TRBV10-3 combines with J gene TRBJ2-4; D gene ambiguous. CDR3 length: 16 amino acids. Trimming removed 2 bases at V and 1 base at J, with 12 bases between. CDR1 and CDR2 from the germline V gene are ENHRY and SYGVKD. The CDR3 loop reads CAISEPTSGAKNIQYF. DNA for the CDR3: TGTGCCATCAGTGAGCCGACGAGTGGTGCCAAAAACATTCAGTACTTC.

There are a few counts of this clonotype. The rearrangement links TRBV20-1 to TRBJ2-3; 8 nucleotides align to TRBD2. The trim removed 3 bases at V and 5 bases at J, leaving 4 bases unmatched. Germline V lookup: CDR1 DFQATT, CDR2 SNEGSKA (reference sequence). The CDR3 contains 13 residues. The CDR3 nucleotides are TGCAGTGCTAGCGGGGGGGACATAGATACGCAGTATTTT. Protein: CSASGGDIDTQYF.

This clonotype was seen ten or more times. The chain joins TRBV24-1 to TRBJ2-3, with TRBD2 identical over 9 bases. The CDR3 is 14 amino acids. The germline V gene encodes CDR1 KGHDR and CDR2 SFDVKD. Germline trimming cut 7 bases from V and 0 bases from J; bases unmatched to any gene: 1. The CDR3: CATSGLASTDTQYF. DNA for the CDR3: TGTGCCACCAGCGGACTAGCGAGCACAGATACGCAGTATTTT.